Shown below are 24 T cell receptor beta chains from a single sample sequenced in a study of T cell changes during pregnancy in multiple sclerosis. Only in-frame clones appear in the TCRdb table, and some are missing; sequencing was by immunoSEQ multiplex PCR. The sample contains approximately 48,000 clones, around 94% of which appear only once. Sample: CD4+ T cells from peripheral blood mononuclear cells, taken in the second trimester of pregnancy. These receptors all stem from a female donor with multiple sclerosis, enrolled in a pregnancy study.

J is TRBJ2-1 and V is TRBV9; D is perhaps TRBD2 (5 bases). Deletions cut 4 bases from V and 7 bases from J, with 24 bases between. Per the germline V gene, CDR1 is SGDLS and CDR2 is YYNGEE. This CDR3 has 17 amino acids. The CDR3 DNA reads TGTGCCAGCAGCCCCGAGGATCAGCGGTTCGGCGGGAATGAGCAGTTCTTC. Translation: CASSPEDQRFGGNEQFF.

The chain recombines TRBV7-2 with TRBJ2-7, with a tentative D call TRBD1 (6 bases). V was cut by 4 bases and J by 3 bases, with 13 bases left in between. The CDR3 is 14 amino acids. The germline gives CDR1 SGHTA, CDR2 FQGNSA. The CDR3 DNA sequence: TGTGCCAGCAGCTCAACCGACAGGCACTACGAGCAGTACTTC. Translating gives CASSSTDRHYEQYF.

This chain connects TRBV6-5 to TRBJ2-1; 7 bases agree with TRBD1. The V and J ends lost 3 bases and 4 bases, in that order; junction bases with no gene match: 6. Germline CDR1 reads MNHEY; CDR2 reads SVGAGI. The CDR3 extends over 15 amino acids. Here the CDR3 DNA reads TGTGCCAGCAGTTATCAGGTCAGGGGGTACAATGAGCAGTTCTTC. This translates into CASSYQVRGYNEQFF.

This sequence joins TRBV28 and TRBJ1-1, with TRBD1 identical over 7 bases. Germline V gives CDR1 MDHEN, CDR2 SYDVKM. CDR3 size: 14 residues. The V segment lost 5 bases and the J segment 0 bases; nucleotides outside the gene matches: 3. The CDR3 loop reads CASSTGAMNTEAFF. DNA of the CDR3: TGTGCCAGCAGTACAGGGGCCATGAACACTGAAGCTTTCTTT.

The chain recombines TRBV19 with TRBJ2-2; 10 bases are shared with TRBD2. The CDR3 runs 17 residues. Germline V gives CDR1 LNHDA, CDR2 SQIVND (reference sequence). V was clipped by 3 bases and J by 2 bases; unmatched bases: 6. This chain's CDR3 is CASSISSGGLNTGELFF. DNA of the CDR3: TGTGCCAGTAGTATCTCTAGCGGGGGCCTCAACACCGGGGAGCTGTTTTTT.

V usage is TRBV6-1 and J usage is TRBJ2-6; a weak D match, TRBD1 (5 bases). Trimming left V 8 bases short and J 2 bases short, with 10 bases between. Germline V gene data show CDR1 as MNHNS and CDR2 as SASEGT. The CDR3 consists of 14 residues. CDR3: CASASGTGANVLTF. The DNA of the CDR3 is TGTGCCAGCGCCTCAGGGACTGGGGCCAACGTCCTGACTTTC.

The V and J genes are TRBV19 and TRBJ1-2; D is undetermined. Germline V lookup: CDR1 LNHDA, CDR2 SQIVND (reference sequence). V lost 3 bases, J lost 2 bases, and 7 bases lay in between. This CDR3 has 13 residues. The CDR3 region is CASSMTPNYGYTF. The CDR3 nucleotides are TGTGCCAGTAGTATGACACCAAACTATGGCTACACCTTC.

The genes are TRBV7-2 and TRBJ2-2; D is unclear. The CDR3 length is 13 residues. Germline-derived CDR1 and CDR2 are SGHTA and FQGNSA. The V and J ends lost 5 bases and 1 base respectively, with 5 bases between them. CDR3 residues: CASSPRNTGELFF. CDR3 bases: TGTGCCAGCAGCCCCAGGAACACCGGGGAGCTGTTTTTT. Supplemented by reference TRBV7-2 and TRBJ2-2, the full variable domain reads GAGVSQSPSNKVTEKGKDVELRCDPISGHTALYWYRQSLGQGLEFLIYFQGNSAPDKSGLPSDRFSAERTGGSVSTLTIQRTQQEDSAVYLCASSPRNTGELFFGEGSRLTVL.

The rearrangement joins TRBV10-3 to TRBJ2-7, with TRBD1 as a possible D gene (5 bases). The length of the CDR3 is 12 residues. Germline CDR1 is ENHRY and CDR2 is SYGVKD. Trimming cost V 6 bases and J 5 bases, with 11 bases left between them. The CDR3 protein is CAISPGQDEQYF. As DNA, the CDR3 is TGTGCCATCAGCCCAGGGCAGGACGAGCAGTACTTC.

A remark on this clone: One end of the junction does not line up with germline, which may come from a read error. The rearrangement joins TRBV9 to TRBJ2-7, with 11 bases identical to TRBD1. Germline V gene sequence: CDR1 SGDLS, CDR2 YYNGEE. The CDR3 consists of 15 residues. CDR3 in DNA: TGTGCCAGCAGCGTAGGAGTGTCGGGACAGGGGGATTCCTCCTTC. It specifies CASSVGVSGQGDSSF.

J is TRBJ1-2 and V is TRBV30; TRBD1 is a possible D gene (6 bases). The CDR3 runs to 12 residues. CDR1 is GTSNPN and CDR2 is SVGIG in the germline V gene (reference sequence). V shed 1 base and J shed 5 bases, with 8 bases lying between them. CDR3 nucleotides: TGTGCCTGGAGTGCCAGGGGATATGGCTACACCTTC. Translation gives CAWSARGYGYTF.

The V and J genes are TRBV29-1 and TRBJ1-4; possibly TRBD1 for D (5 bases). V was shortened by 2 bases and J by 11 bases, with 9 bases between the two germline ends. Per the germline V gene, CDR1 is SQVTM and CDR2 is ANQGSEA. The CDR3 runs 11 residues. CDR3 residues: CSVERRQKLFF. The CDR3 DNA sequence: TGCAGCGTTGAAAGGAGACAGAAACTGTTTTTT.

The gene calls are TRBV15 and TRBJ1-2; D unresolved. This CDR3 has 14 amino acids. V lost 0 bases, J lost 4 bases, and 9 bases lay in between. The germline gives CDR1 LNHNV, CDR2 YYDKDF (reference sequence). The CDR3 is CATSRDPRLYGYTF. Here the CDR3 DNA reads TGTGCCACCAGCAGAGATCCCAGACTCTATGGCTACACCTTC.

The table lists this clone with a count of one. The chain combines TRBV5-6 with TRBJ1-5; no clear D. Germline V gene lookup returns CDR1 SGHDT and CDR2 YYEEEE. The V end lost 1 base, the J end lost 0 bases, and 11 bases lay between the germline ends. This CDR3 comprises 16 residues. CDR3 sequence reads: CASSLNGGYSNQPQHF. The CDR3 DNA is TGTGCCAGCAGCTTGAATGGCGGTTATAGCAATCAGCCCCAGCATTTT. The full variable domain, in which reference TRBV5-6 and TRBJ1-5 provide the parts outside the CDR3, is DAGVTQSPTHLIKTRGQQVTLRCSPKSGHDTVSWYQQALGQGPQFIFQYYEEEERQRGNFPDRFSGHQFPNYSSELNVNALLLGDSALYLCASSLNGGYSNQPQHFGDGTRLSIL.

This clone was recorded once. V and J are TRBV15 and TRBJ2-3; D call uncertain. V lost 5 bases and J 5 bases, leaving 8 bases between the germline ends. The CDR3 totals 12 residues. CDR1 LNHNV and CDR2 YYDKDF come from the germline V gene (reference sequence). CDR3 sequence (DNA): TGTGCCACCAGCTCCGTCAGAGATACGCAGTATTTT. Protein: CATSSVRDTQYF. The full variable domain, with the rest looked up from reference TRBV15 and TRBJ2-3, is DAMVIQNPRYQVTQFGKPVTLSCSQTLNHNVMYWYQQKSSQAPKLLFHYYDKDFNNEADTPDNFQSRRPNTSFCFLDIRSPGLGDTAMYLCATSSVRDTQYFGPGTRLTVL.

The rearrangement links TRBV21-1 to TRBJ1-6; the table's TRBD1 call for D was not verified on the DNA. TRBV21-1 corresponds to a pseudogene. The length of the CDR3 is 12 residues. The CDR3 loop reads CATPGRVSPLHF. The CDR3 nucleotides are TGTGCCACCCCGGGCAGGGTTTCACCCCTCCACTTT.

This clone was observed once. The chain joins TRBV4-2 to TRBJ1-1, with 7 nucleotides matching TRBD1. This CDR3 region has 14 residues. Germline lookup yields CDR1 LGHNA and CDR2 YNFKEQ. J was trimmed by 6 bases and V by 4 bases; bases with no gene match: 8. The CDR3 region has the DNA TGTGCCAGCAGCCTCCGGGACAGTGACGCTGAAGCTTTCTTT. Protein sequence: CASSLRDSDAEAFF.

The chain joins TRBV27 to TRBJ2-5; 8 positions agree with TRBD1. Trimming at V came to 1 base and at J to 4 bases, leaving 5 bases not matched to a gene. In germline, CDR1 is MNHEY, CDR2 SMNVEV (reference sequence). This CDR3 comprises 15 residues. The CDR3 is CASSLLGRGRETQYF. In DNA form, the CDR3 reads TGTGCCAGCAGTTTATTGGGCAGGGGGCGAGAGACCCAGTACTTC.

The chain uses TRBV29-1 and TRBJ2-5, with TRBD2 matching over 9 bases. J gave up 5 bases and V 8 bases, and 9 bases lay outside the gene matches. The CDR3 length is 13 residues. From germline, CDR1 is SQVTM and CDR2 ANQGSEA. The CDR3 DNA follows: TGCAGCCCCGAAGCGGGGGGCGGGGAGACCCAGTACTTC. The encoded protein is CSPEAGGGETQYF.

This chain links TRBV18 with TRBJ1-4; TRBD1 matches at 8 bases. There are 14 residues in the CDR3. With V trimmed by 6 bases and J by 7 bases, 7 bases remained unmatched. Germline V gene lookup returns CDR1 KGHSH and CDR2 LQKENI. CDR3 sequence: CASSPQGATEKLFF. The CDR3, as DNA: TGTGCCAGCTCTCCCCAGGGGGCGACTGAAAAACTGTTTTTT. Based on the CDR3 plus reference TRBV18 and TRBJ1-4, the full variable domain is NAGVMQNPRHLVRRRGQEARLRCSPMKGHSHVYWYRQLPEEGLKFMVYLQKENIIDESGMPKERFSAEFPKEGPSILRIQQVVRGDSAAYFCASSPQGATEKLFFGSGTQLSVL.

The chain employs TRBV29-1 and TRBJ2-5, with D possibly TRBD1 on 5 matching bases. The germline V gene has CDR1 SQVTM and CDR2 ANQGSEA. With 3 bases removed from V and 4 bases from J, the gap between germline ends came to 9 bases. There are 12 residues in the CDR3. CDR3 region: CSVDHTGETQYF. Here the CDR3 DNA reads TGCAGCGTTGACCATACAGGAGAGACCCAGTACTTC.

This chain uses TRBV7-2 with TRBJ2-7; 8 bases align to TRBD2. Germline loops: CDR1 SGHTA, CDR2 FQGNSA. The ends lost 1 base at V and 0 bases at J; junction bases unmatched: 8. This CDR3 has 17 residues. CDR3 sequence: CASSLGIAGNPSYEQYF. CDR3 in DNA: TGTGCCAGCAGCTTAGGAATAGCGGGGAACCCCTCCTACGAGCAGTACTTC.

The chain is built from TRBV4-2 and TRBJ2-2; perhaps TRBD2 as D (5 bases). Trimming took 4 bases from V and 5 from J, leaving 14 bases between them. The CDR3 has 15 amino acids. Germline V lookup: CDR1 LGHNA, CDR2 YNFKEQ. DNA of the CDR3: TGTGCCAGCAGCCTCCCCCGGGGTGGGACCGGGGAGCTGTTTTTT. Translating it yields CASSLPRGGTGELFF.

The J gene is TRBJ2-5, the V gene TRBV5-4; 7 nucleotides line up with TRBD1. With V trimmed by 4 bases and J by 3 bases, 6 bases remained unmatched. CDR1 and CDR2 from the germline V gene are SGHNT and YYREEE (reference sequence). This CDR3 region has 14 residues. Written as DNA, the CDR3 is TGTGCCAGCAGCGCCGGGACAGCGAAAGAGACCCAGTACTTC. Encoded protein: CASSAGTAKETQYF.